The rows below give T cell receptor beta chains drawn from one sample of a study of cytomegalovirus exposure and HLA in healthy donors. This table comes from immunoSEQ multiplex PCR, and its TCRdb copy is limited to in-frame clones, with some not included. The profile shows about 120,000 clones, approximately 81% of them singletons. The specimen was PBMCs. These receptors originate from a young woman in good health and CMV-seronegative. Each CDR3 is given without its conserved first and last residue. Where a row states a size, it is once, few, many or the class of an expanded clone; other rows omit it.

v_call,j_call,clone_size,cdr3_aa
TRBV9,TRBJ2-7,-,ASSKGLAGDSYEQY
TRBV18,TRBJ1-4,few,ASSRGATNEKLF
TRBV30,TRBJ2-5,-,AWSAGRRTSGQETQY
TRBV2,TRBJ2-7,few,ASSIYHEQY
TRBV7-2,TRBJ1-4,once,ASRLTGGGKLF
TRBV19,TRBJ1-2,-,ASSILGSGYGYT
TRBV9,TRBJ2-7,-,ASSRWGSRFGDEQY
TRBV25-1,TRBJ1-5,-,ASSGREGDSNQPQH
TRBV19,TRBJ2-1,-,ATKPGLANSYNEQF
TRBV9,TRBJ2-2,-,ASSELAGGPTGELF
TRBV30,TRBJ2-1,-,AWGTLGLAGDNEQF
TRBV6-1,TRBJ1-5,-,ASSGRDRHQPQH
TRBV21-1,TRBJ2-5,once,ASSKLSGGPPIQETQY
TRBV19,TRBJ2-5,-,ASRRSGQETQY
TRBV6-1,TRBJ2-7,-,ASSEEDRRAYEQY
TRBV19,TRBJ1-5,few,ASSLGEDNQPQH
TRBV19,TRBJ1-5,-,ASSIWAGAGSNQPQH
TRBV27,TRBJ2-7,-,ASGGGPLYEQY
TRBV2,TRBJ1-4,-,ASSEYSRVSEKLF
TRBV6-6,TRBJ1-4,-,ASSYPQGVGEKLF
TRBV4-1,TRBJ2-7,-,ASSQPLTALTPYEQY
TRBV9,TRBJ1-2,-,ASSAGTGQYGYT
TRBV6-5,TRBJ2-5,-,ASSRPSGLKETQY
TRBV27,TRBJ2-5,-,ASSMGLAGGSETQY
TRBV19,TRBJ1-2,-,ASLGGRYGYT
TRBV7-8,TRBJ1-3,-,ASSLAQSSGNTIY
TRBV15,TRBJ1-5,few,ATSRTLGGAGNQPQH
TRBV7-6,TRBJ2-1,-,ASSLGLAGYNEQF
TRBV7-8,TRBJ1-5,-,ASSSRQANNQPQH
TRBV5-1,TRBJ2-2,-,ASSVLTRGSNTGELF
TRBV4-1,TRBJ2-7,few,ASSQDSQSYEQY